The T cell receptor beta chain described here comes from a study of OX40 agonist ivuxolimab in advanced cancers. Across the whole study: Of mixed ages from about 20 to 85 and averaging roughly 66 years, the group was roughly 85% male. Partial responses were achieved by three patients, of whom one had hepatocellular carcinoma and two had cutaneous melanoma.

Germline CDR1 and CDR2: SGDLS and YYNGEE. The V end lost 0 bases, the J end lost 2 bases, and 8 bases lay between the germline ends. The CDR3 spans 14 residues. TCRdb's table, derived via immunoSEQ multiplex PCR, lists solely in-frame clones and lacks some. The profile covers tens of thousands of clones, with roughly 80% appearing a single time and about 5% taken by the ten largest. The specimen comprised CD4+ or CD8+ T cells sorted from blood, sampled in a trial of the OX40 agonist ivuxolimab. The sequence was obtained from an adult with an advanced solid tumor such as melanoma, head and neck, liver or kidney cancer. This chain links TRBV9 with TRBJ1-2, with D perhaps TRBD1 (5 bases). The CDR3 region has the DNA TGTGCCAGCAGCGTAGTTGGGGGAAACTATGGCTACACCTTC. Translated, it gives CASSVVGGNYGYTF.